This T cell receptor beta chain was recovered during a study of OX40 agonist ivuxolimab in advanced cancers. Notes on the study in general: The work left the antigen specificity of expanded peripheral T cells undetermined. CD4+ and CD8+ blood T cells expanded clonally by week 6 at 0.1 to 3.0 mg/kg.

Assay used: immunoSEQ multiplex PCR; TCRdb lists only in-frame clones, some missing. Of about 70,000 clones listed, approximately 86% are singletons. Turning to this clone: The antigen remains undetermined.

The receptor was derived from an adult with an advanced solid tumor such as melanoma, head and neck, liver or kidney cancer. The sample consisted of CD4+ or CD8+ T cells sorted from blood, taken in a trial of the OX40 agonist ivuxolimab.

CDR3 nucleotides: TGTGCCAGCAGCCCAGCAAGAACGGGGCGGAGCTCCTACAATGAGCAGTTCTTC. It yields the protein CASSPARTGRSSYNEQFF. The J gene is TRBJ2-1, the V gene TRBV5-4; D is possibly TRBD1 or TRBD2 (5 bases each). The V gene's germline CDR1 is SGHNT and CDR2 YYREEE (reference sequence). V was clipped by 4 bases and J by 0 bases, with 20 bases between them. This CDR3 is built from 18 residues.